This TCR beta chain was captured in a study of beta chain features in type 1 diabetes. Overall study context: Sorted cells examined across all samples numbered around 100 million. Study-level findings and limits: A moderate, significant TCRB CDR3 shortening appeared in type 1 diabetes across four CD4+ subsets.

This clone turned up a few times. What it binds is unknown. CDR1 and CDR2 (germline): SGHTA, FQGNSA. The CDR3 totals 13 residues. V was clipped by 5 bases and J by 9 bases; unmatched bases: 4. Since all of the isolated RNA was reverse transcribed, expressed TCRB transcripts were what got sequenced. Profiled with immunoSEQ multiplex PCR; TCRdb holds only in-frame clones, not every one. The table includes some 160,000 clones, 6.5% to 10% detected once. Sample: central memory CD4+ T cells from blood. This TCR was recovered from a woman in her late teens or twenties with type 1 diabetes. The chain employs TRBV7-2 and TRBJ2-1; 10 positions match TRBD1. CDR3 in amino acids: CASSPRTGGEQFF. The CDR3 DNA reads as TGTGCCAGCAGCCCCCGGACAGGGGGTGAGCAGTTCTTC.